Listed below are T cell receptor beta chains from one sample, sequenced in a study of spatial heterogeneity in lung cancer. Via MiXCR, TCRdb re-called the 5' RACE reads, giving one row per CDR3 protein. The table includes 20,000 to 30,000 distinct CDR3 sequences, around 4.5% detected once. Sequencing used PBMCs, obtained at surgery. These receptors were collected from a male donor with early-stage non-small cell lung cancer. Both conserved end residues are part of each CDR3. D genes are given only for firm matches. Size is omitted from some rows. Given values are once, few, many or a class for expanded clones.

abundance	v_gene	j_gene	d_gene	len	CDR3aa	CDR3nt
many	TRBV4-2	TRBJ2-3	TRBD2	18	CASSPGTSGGRGTDTQYF	TGTGCCAGCAGCCCCGGGACTAGCGGGGGGCGGGGCACAGATACGCAGTATTTT
many	TRBV5-1	TRBJ1-1	-	14	CASSLRTDGAEAFF	TGCGCCAGCAGTTTAAGGACAGACGGTGCTGAAGCTTTCTTT
many	TRBV24-1	TRBJ2-2	-	11	CATGGGLELFF	TGTGCCACCGGCGGGGGCCTGGAGCTGTTTTTT
many	TRBV6-5	TRBJ1-1	-	12	CASRQGRTEAFF	TGTGCCAGCAGGCAGGGGAGGACTGAAGCTTTCTTT
many	TRBV3-1	TRBJ2-3	-	14	CASSRGLSTDTQYF	TGTGCCAGCAGCCGCGGACTGAGCACAGATACGCAGTATTTT
many	TRBV7-3	TRBJ2-2	TRBD2	16	CASSPGLAVNTGELFF	TGTGCCAGCAGCCCGGGACTAGCGGTAAACACCGGGGAGCTGTTTTTT
many	TRBV28	TRBJ2-7	TRBD1	12	CASSRAPGQGFF	TGTGCCAGCAGTCGAGCCCCGGGACAGGGTTTTTTC
many	TRBV29-1	TRBJ1-1	-	13	CSVGHSHGTEAFF	TGCAGCGTCGGCCACTCCCACGGCACTGAAGCTTTCTTT
many	TRBV14	TRBJ2-7	TRBD2	15	CASSQLAGGSYEQYF	TGTGCCAGCAGCCAACTAGCGGGAGGCTCCTACGAGCAGTACTTC
many	TRBV7-9	TRBJ2-3	-	14	CASIEVVSRDTQYF	TGTGCCAGCATCGAGGTGGTTAGCCGAGATACGCAGTATTTT
many	TRBV7-2	TRBJ2-7	-	13	CASSLGSIYEQYF	TGTGCCAGCAGCCTCGGGAGTATATACGAGCAGTACTTC
many	TRBV28	TRBJ1-1	-	15	CASSLFPSYRTEAFF	TGTGCCAGCAGTCTCTTCCCGAGTTACAGAACTGAAGCTTTCTTT
many	TRBV6-5	TRBJ2-1	-	14	CASSPGQSYNEQFF	TGTGCCAGCAGTCCCGGACAGTCATACAATGAGCAGTTCTTC
many	TRBV6-2/TRBV6-3	TRBJ2-7	TRBD2	14	CASKMRTSAYEQYF	TGTGCCAGCAAGATGAGGACTAGCGCCTACGAGCAGTACTTC
many	TRBV7-2	TRBJ2-7	TRBD2	15	CASSPTSGLSYEQYF	TGTGCCAGCAGCCCGACTAGCGGACTCTCCTACGAGCAGTACTTC
many	TRBV5-1	TRBJ1-3	TRBD1	16	CASRKTGLSSGNTIYF	TGCGCCAGCAGGAAGACAGGGCTAAGCTCTGGAAACACCATATATTTT
many	TRBV6-5	TRBJ1-1	-	13	CASTTGWATEAFF	TGTGCCAGCACGACCGGCTGGGCCACTGAAGCTTTCTTT
many	TRBV5-6	TRBJ2-1	TRBD2	14	CASSSRPGGGAQFF	TGTGCCAGCAGCTCCCGACCCGGCGGGGGTGCGCAGTTCTTC
many	TRBV27	TRBJ1-5	TRBD1	16	CASSFARDSNNQPQHF	TGTGCCAGCAGTTTTGCCCGGGACAGCAACAATCAGCCCCAGCATTTT
many	TRBV7-3	TRBJ1-5	TRBD1	15	CASSHTGVGNQPQHF	TGTGCCAGCAGCCACACAGGGGTGGGCAATCAGCCCCAGCATTTT
many	TRBV12-3/TRBV12-4	TRBJ2-2	-	14	CASRRTEGTGELFF	TGTGCCAGCAGGAGGACAGAGGGGACCGGGGAGCTGTTTTTT
many	TRBV5-1	TRBJ2-5	TRBD1	14	CASSSGTGKETQYF	TGCGCCAGCAGCTCCGGGACAGGGAAAGAGACCCAGTACTTC
many	TRBV4-2	TRBJ2-7	-	15	CASSQALADSYEQYF	TGTGCCAGCAGCCAAGCCCTAGCTGATTCCTACGAGCAGTACTTC
many	TRBV7-2	TRBJ1-2	-	16	CASSPISAGADYGYTF	TGTGCCAGCAGCCCGATCAGCGCGGGGGCCGACTATGGCTACACCTTC
many	TRBV7-9	TRBJ2-3	TRBD2	16	CASSPGTSGITDTQYF	TGTGCCAGCAGCCCCGGGACTAGCGGGATCACAGATACGCAGTATTTT
many	TRBV7-9	TRBJ1-4	TRBD1	13	CASSLDRSEKLFF	TGTGCCAGCTCCCTGGACAGGAGTGAAAAACTGTTTTTT
few	TRBV6-6	TRBJ2-5	-	16	CASSYRGLRPQETQYF	TGTGCCAGCAGTTACAGAGGACTGCGACCCCAAGAGACCCAGTACTTC
-	TRBV6-2/TRBV6-3	TRBJ2-4	-	17	CASTPQGQSASKNIQYF	TGTGCCAGCACTCCCCAAGGCCAATCGGCTTCCAAAAACATTCAGTACTTC
many	TRBV11-2	TRBJ2-5	-	14	CASSLGGGGETQYF	TGTGCCAGCAGCTTAGGGGGGGGCGGAGAGACCCAGTACTTC
many	TRBV5-5	TRBJ1-2	-	13	CASTPDGGYGYTF	TGTGCCAGCACCCCGGACGGAGGCTATGGCTACACCTTC
many	TRBV7-7	TRBJ2-7	TRBD1	16	CASSLGPGQGAGEQYF	TGTGCTAGCAGCTTAGGGCCGGGACAGGGGGCCGGCGAGCAGTACTTC
many	TRBV7-2	TRBJ2-1	TRBD2	19	CASSLTPGLARISYNEQFF	TGTGCCAGCAGCTTAACCCCGGGACTAGCGAGAATCTCCTACAATGAGCAGTTCTTC
many	TRBV4-2	TRBJ1-6	-	15	CASSQEIQGNSPLHF	TGTGCCAGCAGCCAAGAGATACAGGGCAATTCACCCCTCCACTTT
many	TRBV4-3	TRBJ2-3	TRBD2	18	CASSQEGFLAGGQDTQYF	TGCGCCAGCAGCCAAGAAGGTTTTCTAGCGGGGGGCCAAGATACGCAGTATTTT
-	TRBV7-2	TRBJ2-1	TRBD2	15	CASNLVAGSYNEQFF	TGTGCCAGCAACCTGGTAGCGGGGTCCTACAATGAGCAGTTCTTC
many	TRBV28	TRBJ1-6	TRBD1	15	CASRRGQGKNSPLHF	TGTGCCAGCAGGAGGGGACAGGGGAAAAATTCACCCCTCCACTTT
many	TRBV2	TRBJ2-5	TRBD2	16	CASSAGLAGYQETQYF	TGTGCCAGCAGCGCGGGACTAGCGGGGTACCAAGAGACCCAGTACTTC
many	TRBV3-1	TRBJ1-2	TRBD1	14	CASSQDPDRGGYTF	TGTGCCAGCAGCCAAGATCCGGACAGGGGCGGCTACACCTTC
many	TRBV6-1	TRBJ2-4	TRBD1	18	CASSADSGTGGSKNIQYF	TGTGCCAGCAGTGCCGACTCCGGGACAGGGGGGTCCAAAAACATTCAGTACTTC
many	TRBV2	TRBJ2-1	TRBD2	15	CASKTSGSPYNEQFF	TGTGCCAGCAAAACTAGCGGGAGCCCCTACAATGAGCAGTTCTTC
many	TRBV5-1	TRBJ1-1	-	14	CASSLVQGNTEAFF	TGCGCCAGCAGCTTAGTCCAGGGGAACACTGAAGCTTTCTTT
many	TRBV6-2/TRBV6-3	TRBJ2-3	-	12	CASSQNLDTQYF	TGTGCCAGCAGTCAAAACCTAGATACGCAGTATTTT